The clone carrying this T cell receptor (beta chain) was observed a few times. The target antigen is unknown. The sample is drawn from a study of response to subunit inactivated influenza vaccine. Study results and limitations: The authors proposed limited new T cell recruitment per seasonal influenza vaccination.

Using its own MiXCR run on the RT-PCR reads, TCRdb lists one record per CDR3 protein. The sample gives roughly 620,000 distinct CDR3 sequences, approximately 10% of which show up once; approximately 9.9% is in the top ten. CDR1 and CDR2 (germline): SGHVS, FQNEAQ. The CDR3 has 17 residues. J was trimmed by 8 bases and V by 0 bases; bases with no gene match: 13. These data also formed part of another study, on T cells expressing NK-cell markers. From that study: The cDNA for TCR beta came from 5'RACE template switching with UMIs. Each TCR beta repertoire originated in sorted T cells that were CD3+CD56+NKG2C+, CD3+CD56+NKG2C- or CD3+CD56-NKG2C+.

The TCR sequence derives from a man aged 45-65 years who received an inactivated influenza vaccine. The input for sequencing was PBMCs from blood, taken on the day of vaccination. V usage is TRBV7-8 and J usage is TRBJ2-3; 8 nucleotides agree with TRBD2. CDR3 residues: CASSLASGGAVGATQYF. The CDR3, as DNA: TGTGCCAGCAGCTTAGCTTCCGGGGGGGCGGTGGGGGCTACGCAGTATTTT.